This T cell receptor beta chain was sequenced in a study of T cells expressing NK-cell markers. The germline V gene encodes CDR1 MNHEY and CDR2 SVGEGT. This CDR3 has 15 amino acids. Each CDR3 protein gets one entry in TCRdb, which reprocessed the 5' RACE reads and gives no DNA. The sample's table shows about 160,000 distinct CDR3 sequences. Sequences were obtained from blood T cells: a sorted CD56 or NKG2C T cell subset, CD4+ or CD8+ T cells, or bulk PBMC T cells (not recorded which). The chain recombines TRBV6-2 or TRBV6-3 with TRBJ2-5; TCRdb proposes TRBD2, but this gene call is untestable without DNA. The sequence was collected from a woman aged 18-70 years in good health. The CDR3: CASRRFSGPQETQYF.